This TCR beta chain was identified in a study of CD8+CD57+ T cells in acquired aplastic anemia (dated by TCRdb to 2016 to 2018). With regard to the full study: A mean of approximately 3 ug of DNA, ranging from about 0.2 to 27.4 ug, was extracted from sorted CD4+ and CD8+ cells. For healthy donor samples, the average read count was around 10 million for CD4+ cells and around 12 million for CD8+ cells. Study-wide findings and limitations: Roughly 30 CD8+ CDR3 sequences were found to be shared between patients and controls, but these sequences appeared to be highly expressed in patients and within the immunodominant clones of the patients. CD8+ Simpson's diversity did not differ significantly between patients and healthy controls (P=0.060).

Genomic DNA served as template for TCR beta VDJ combination and CDR3 sequence profiling. TCR repertoire sequencing was run on an Illumina HiSeq 2000. From the authors' description of their analysis: TRBV/TRBJ rearrangement plots, CDR3 size and DJ length profiles, and Simpson's diversity index were used to assess repertoires. The most abundant DNA sequence in the deep sequencing data was taken as the immunodominant clone. CDR3 amino acid sequences were checked for sharing between subjects and were compared against published repertoires and the VDJdb database. TCRdb itself trimmed the public reads at Q25 with fastp, ran MiXCR and retained productive beta chains. Records with the same CDR3 protein are collapsed into one entry carrying the most frequent genes and DNA. The V and J calls shown here were made by TCRdb, not taken from the authors' results. In all, the sample holds 100,000 to 150,000 distinct CDR3 sequences, and about 46% of those were seen once. 2% to 3% of the sample goes to the ten largest clones.

CDR1 and CDR2, per the germline V gene, are SNHLY and FYNNEI. The CDR3 runs 13 residues from the cysteine to the phenylalanine. Solely the CDR3 DNA is kept, with 39 bases framed from the first base. The V and J ends are trimmed by 6 bases and 4 bases, leaving 12 bases between them. In this study, sorted CD4+ and CD8+ T cells from the blood of healthy subjects and of severe aplastic anemia patients had their TCR repertoires deep-sequenced. Ficoll-Paque density gradient centrifugation was used to isolate peripheral blood mononuclear cells. CD4+ and CD8+ T cells were sorted by FACS or magnetic beads before DNA extraction. This clonotype was seen only a few times. The specificity of this receptor is unknown. It has no much larger one-base neighbor in the sample; base qualities were not kept.

The receptor's source is a human donor in good health, serving as a control. Here the chain combines TRBV2 and TRBJ1-2; 5 matching bases give a weak D call of TRBD1. The sequenced material came from sorted CD4+, CD8+, or CD8+CD57+ T cells (not recorded which) from PBMCs. The nucleotide sequence reads TGTGCCAGCAGGATGGGGCAGACCTATGGCTACACCTTC. It translates to CASRMGQTYGYTF.